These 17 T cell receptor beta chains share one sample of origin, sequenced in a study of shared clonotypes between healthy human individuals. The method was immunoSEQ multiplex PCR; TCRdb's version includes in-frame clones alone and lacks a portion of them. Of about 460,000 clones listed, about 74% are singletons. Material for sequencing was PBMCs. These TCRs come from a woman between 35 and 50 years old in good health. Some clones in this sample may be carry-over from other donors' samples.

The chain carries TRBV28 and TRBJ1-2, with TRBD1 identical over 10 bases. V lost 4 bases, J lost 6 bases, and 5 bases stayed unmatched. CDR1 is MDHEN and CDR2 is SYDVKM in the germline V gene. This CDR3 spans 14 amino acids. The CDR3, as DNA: TGTGCCAGCAGTTCCCCCGGGACAGGGGATGGCTACACCTTC. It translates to CASSSPGTGDGYTF.

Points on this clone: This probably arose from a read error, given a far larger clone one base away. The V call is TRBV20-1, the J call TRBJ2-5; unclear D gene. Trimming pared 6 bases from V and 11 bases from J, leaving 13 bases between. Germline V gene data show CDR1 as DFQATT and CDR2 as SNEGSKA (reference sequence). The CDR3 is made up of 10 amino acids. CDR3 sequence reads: CSALGYGQYF. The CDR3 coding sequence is TGCAGTGCCTTAGGGTACGGGCAGTACTTC.

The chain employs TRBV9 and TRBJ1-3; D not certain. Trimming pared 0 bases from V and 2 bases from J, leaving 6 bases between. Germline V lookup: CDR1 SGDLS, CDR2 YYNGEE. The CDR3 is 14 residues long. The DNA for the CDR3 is TGTGCCAGCAGCGTAGGGGGAACTGGAAACACCATATATTTT. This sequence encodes CASSVGGTGNTIYF.

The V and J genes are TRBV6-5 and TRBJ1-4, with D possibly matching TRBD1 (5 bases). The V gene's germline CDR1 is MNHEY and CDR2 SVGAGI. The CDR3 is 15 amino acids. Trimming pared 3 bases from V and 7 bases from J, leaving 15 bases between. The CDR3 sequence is CASSYARGAGEKLFF. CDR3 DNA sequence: TGTGCCAGCAGTTATGCCCGAGGGGCTGGTGAAAAACTGTTTTTT.

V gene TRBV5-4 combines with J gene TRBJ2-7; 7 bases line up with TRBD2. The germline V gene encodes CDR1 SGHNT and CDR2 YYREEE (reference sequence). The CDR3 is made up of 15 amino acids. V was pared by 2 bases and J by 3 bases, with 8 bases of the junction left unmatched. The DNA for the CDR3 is TGTGCCAGCAGCTTAGAGGGTGGCGGGAGCTACGAGCAGTACTTC. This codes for CASSLEGGGSYEQYF. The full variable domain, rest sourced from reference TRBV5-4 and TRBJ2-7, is ETGVTQSPTHLIKTRGQQVTLRCSSQSGHNTVSWYQQALGQGPQFIFQYYREEENGRGNFPPRFSGLQFPNYSSELNVNALELDDSALYLCASSLEGGGSYEQYFGPGTRLTVT.

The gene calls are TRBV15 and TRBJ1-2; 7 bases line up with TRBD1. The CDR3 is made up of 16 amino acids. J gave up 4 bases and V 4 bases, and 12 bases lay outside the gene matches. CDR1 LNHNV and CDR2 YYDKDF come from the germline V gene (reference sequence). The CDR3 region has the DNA TGTGCCACCAGCACCCCCTCGGGACAGTTAAGCTATGGCTACACCTTC. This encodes CATSTPSGQLSYGYTF.

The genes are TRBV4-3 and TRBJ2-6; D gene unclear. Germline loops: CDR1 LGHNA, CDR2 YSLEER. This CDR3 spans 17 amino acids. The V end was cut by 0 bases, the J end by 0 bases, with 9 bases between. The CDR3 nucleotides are TGCGCCAGCAGCCAAGATTACGGCAACTCTGGGGCCAACGTCCTGACTTTC. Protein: CASSQDYGNSGANVLTF.

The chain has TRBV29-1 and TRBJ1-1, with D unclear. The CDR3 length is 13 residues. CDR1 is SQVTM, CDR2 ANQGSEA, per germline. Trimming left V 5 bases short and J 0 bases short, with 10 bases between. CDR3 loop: CSVRVSMNTEAFF. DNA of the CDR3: TGCAGCGTTCGGGTCTCCATGAACACTGAAGCTTTCTTT.

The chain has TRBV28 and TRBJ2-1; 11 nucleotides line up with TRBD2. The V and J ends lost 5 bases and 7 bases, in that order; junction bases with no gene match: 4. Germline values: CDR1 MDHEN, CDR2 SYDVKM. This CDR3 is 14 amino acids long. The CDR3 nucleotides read TGTGCCAGCAGTCCGGGACTAGCGGCAAATGAGCAGTTCTTC. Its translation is CASSPGLAANEQFF.

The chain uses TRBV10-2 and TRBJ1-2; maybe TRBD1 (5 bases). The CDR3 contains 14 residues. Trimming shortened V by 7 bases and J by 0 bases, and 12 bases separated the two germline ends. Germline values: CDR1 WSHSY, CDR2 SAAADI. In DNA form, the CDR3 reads TGCGCCAGCAATCCGAGAGGGGCTAACTATGGCTACACCTTC. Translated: CASNPRGANYGYTF.

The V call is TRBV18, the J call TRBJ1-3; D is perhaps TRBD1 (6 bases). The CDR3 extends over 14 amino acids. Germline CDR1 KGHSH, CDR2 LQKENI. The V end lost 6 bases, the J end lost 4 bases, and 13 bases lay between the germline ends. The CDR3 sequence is CASSVGRGGNTIYF. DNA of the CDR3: TGTGCCAGCTCCGTTGGCAGGGGAGGAAACACCATATATTTT.

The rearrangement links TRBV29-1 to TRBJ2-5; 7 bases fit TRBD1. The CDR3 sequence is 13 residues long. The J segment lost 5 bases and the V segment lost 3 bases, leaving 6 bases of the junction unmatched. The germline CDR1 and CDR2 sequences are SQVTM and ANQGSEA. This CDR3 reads CSVDKTGPETQYF. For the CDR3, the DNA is TGCAGCGTTGACAAGACAGGGCCTGAGACCCAGTACTTC.

The CDR3 DNA is TGCGCCAGCAGCTTGGAAGGCAGGGGGTTCGGCACAGATACGCAGTATTTT. Translation gives CASSLEGRGFGTDTQYF. The chain recombines TRBV5-1 with TRBJ2-3, with 7 bases matching TRBD1. CDR3 length: 17 residues. Per germline, CDR1 SGHRS and CDR2 YFSETQ. V shed 0 bases and J 1 base; nucleotides not matched to a gene: 8.

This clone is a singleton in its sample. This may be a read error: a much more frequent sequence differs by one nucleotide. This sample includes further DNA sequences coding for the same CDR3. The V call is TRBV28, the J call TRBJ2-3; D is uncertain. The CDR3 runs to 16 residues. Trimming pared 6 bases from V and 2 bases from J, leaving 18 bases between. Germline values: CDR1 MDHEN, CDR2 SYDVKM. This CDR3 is CASSFKVLSHTDTQYF. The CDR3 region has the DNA TGTGCCAGCAGCTTTAAGGTTCTTTCCCACACAGATACGCAGTATTTT.

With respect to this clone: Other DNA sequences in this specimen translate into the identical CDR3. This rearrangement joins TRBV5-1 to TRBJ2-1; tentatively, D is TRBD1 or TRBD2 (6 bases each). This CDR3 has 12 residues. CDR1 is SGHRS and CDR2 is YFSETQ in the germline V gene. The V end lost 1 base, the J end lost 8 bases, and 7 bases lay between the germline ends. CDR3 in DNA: TGCGCCAGCAGCTTGAGGGGGGATGAGCAGTTCTTC. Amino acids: CASSLRGDEQFF. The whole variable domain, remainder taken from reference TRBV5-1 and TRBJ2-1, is KAGVTQTPRYLIKTRGQQVTLSCSPISGHRSVSWYQQTPGQGLQFLFEYFSETQRNKGNFPGRFSGRQFSNSRSEMNVSTLELGDSALYLCASSLRGDEQFFGPGTRLTVL.

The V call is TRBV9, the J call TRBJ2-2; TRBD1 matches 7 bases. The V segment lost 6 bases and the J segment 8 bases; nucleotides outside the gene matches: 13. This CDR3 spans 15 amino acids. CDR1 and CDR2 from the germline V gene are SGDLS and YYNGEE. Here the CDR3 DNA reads TGTGCCAGCACCAAGTCAGGGGGTCCTGGAGGGGAGCTGTTTTTT. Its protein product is CASTKSGGPGGELFF.

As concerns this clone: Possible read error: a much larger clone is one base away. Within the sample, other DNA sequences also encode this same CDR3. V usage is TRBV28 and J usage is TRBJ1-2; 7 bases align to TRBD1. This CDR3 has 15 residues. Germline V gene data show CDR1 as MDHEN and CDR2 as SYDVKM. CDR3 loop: CASSFPTRGDYGYTF. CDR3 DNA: TGTGCCAGCAGTTTCCCGACCAGGGGGGACTACGGCTACACCTTC.